Listed here are 26 T cell receptor beta chains from one sample, sequenced in a study of blood T cells in healthy people across ages. A second PCR of roughly 7 to 11 cycles used a sample-barcoded 5' primer and a J-beta primer mix. TCRdb itself ran the 5' RACE reads through MiXCR, one entry per CDR3 protein. The data contain over 700,000 distinct CDR3 sequences, 20% to 25% of them singletons. These data were also reused for a study on T cells of mothers and their children.

The specimen was blood. These receptors came from a boy aged 10-17 years in good health.

In its sample, this clonotype was seen a few times. The chain has TRBV4-3 and TRBJ1-5; D ambiguous. Germline assignment: CDR1 LGHNA and CDR2 YSLEER. Trimming removed 0 bases from V and 2 bases from J, with 8 bases in between. The CDR3 has 15 amino acids. CDR3 nucleotides: TGCGCCAGCAGCCAAGACGGCGGGGGCAATCAGCCCCAGCATTTT. It specifies CASSQDGGGNQPQHF.

This chain links TRBV6-5 with TRBJ1-1; the D is unclear. The CDR3 length is 15 residues. Per germline, CDR1 MNHEY and CDR2 SVGAGI. Deletions cut 2 bases from V and 3 bases from J, with 13 bases between. The CDR3 DNA follows: TGTGCCAGCAGTTACCTCTCCGGGGAACACACTGAAGCTTTCTTT. This gives the protein CASSYLSGEHTEAFF.

Worth noting for this clonotype: The germline gene is not matched at one end of the junction; a read error may be the cause. The CDR3 nucleotides are TGTGCTAGCAGCTGGAGAGGGTTGGTCTACAATGAGCAGTTCTTC. This translates into CASSWRGLVYNEQFF. The V gene is TRBV7-9, the J gene TRBJ2-1, with D perhaps TRBD2 (5 bases). CDR1 is SEHNR, CDR2 FQNEAQ, per germline (reference sequence). The CDR3 covers 15 residues. Full variable domain (outside the CDR3, taken from reference TRBV7-9 and TRBJ2-1): DTGVSQNPRHKITKRGQNVTFRCDPISEHNRLYWYRQTLGQGPEFLTYFQNEAQLEKSRLLSDRFSAERPKGSFSTLEIQRTEQGDSAMYLCASSWRGLVYNEQFFGPGTRLTVL.

This chain uses TRBV11-2 with TRBJ2-7, with D unclear. Germline V CDR1 and CDR2: SGHAT, FQNNGV. V was shortened by 5 bases and J by 6 bases, with 11 bases between the two germline ends. This CDR3 has 12 residues. This chain's CDR3 is CASSRDTSEQYF. The CDR3 bases are TGTGCCAGCAGCCGAGACACGTCCGAGCAGTACTTC. Using reference TRBV11-2 and TRBJ2-7 for the parts outside the CDR3, the full variable domain is EAGVAQSPRYKIIEKRQSVAFWCNPISGHATLYWYQQILGQGPKLLIQFQNNGVVDDSQLPKDRFSAERLKGVDSTLKIQPAKLEDSAVYLCASSRDTSEQYFGPGTRLTVT.

V is TRBV7-2 and J is TRBJ2-1, with TRBD2 matching over 13 bases. The V gene's germline CDR1 is SGHTA and CDR2 FQGNSA. The V segment lost 6 bases and the J segment 9 bases; nucleotides outside the gene matches: 5. The CDR3 spans 14 residues. The CDR3 reads CASRPGTSGTEQFF. In DNA, the CDR3 is TGTGCCAGCAGACCCGGGACTAGCGGGACTGAGCAGTTCTTC.

The sample holds a few counts of this clonotype. The rearrangement links TRBV20-1 to TRBJ1-2; TRBD1 matches at 7 bases. The germline V gene has CDR1 DFQATT and CDR2 SNEGSKA (reference sequence). V lost 4 bases to trimming and J lost 6 bases; unmatched junction nucleotides: 5. This CDR3 comprises 12 residues. The CDR3 region is CSATTGSHGYTF. In nucleotides, the CDR3 is TGCAGTGCTACGACAGGGTCCCATGGCTACACCTTC.

CDR3 protein: CSARTGTVTEAFF. In DNA, the CDR3 is TGCAGTGCTAGAACCGGGACAGTCACTGAAGCTTTCTTT. V usage is TRBV20-1 and J usage is TRBJ1-1; TRBD1 aligns across 7 bases. V trimming: 2 bases; J trimming: 4 bases; junction bases outside the gene matches: 4. There are 13 residues in the CDR3. CDR1 and CDR2 (germline): DFQATT, SNEGSKA (reference sequence).

The chain combines TRBV12-3 or TRBV12-4 with TRBJ2-3; D is perhaps TRBD2 (5 bases). This CDR3 contains 15 residues. V lost 2 bases to trimming and J lost 4 bases, with 13 bases between them. In DNA, the CDR3 is TGTGCCAGCAGTTTACTAGCCAAAACCCCAGATACGCAGTATTTT. This encodes CASSLLAKTPDTQYF.

The V and J genes are TRBV29-1 and TRBJ2-5; 13 nucleotides align to TRBD2. The CDR3 is made up of 16 amino acids. V dropped 1 base and J dropped 4; count of bases not matched to a gene: 6. From germline, CDR1 is SQVTM and CDR2 ANQGSEA. CDR3: CSVEGGTSGARETQYF. The CDR3, as DNA: TGCAGCGTTGAAGGAGGGACTAGCGGGGCCCGAGAGACCCAGTACTTC.

In this sample, this clonotype turned up a few times. V gene TRBV20-1 combines with J gene TRBJ2-1, with D uncertain. The CDR3 covers 15 residues. V lost 0 bases to trimming and J lost 9 bases, with 18 bases between them. In germline, CDR1 is DFQATT, CDR2 SNEGSKA (reference sequence). The CDR3 DNA follows: TGCAGTGCTAGAGATCGCCTCCTATCGGGCACTGAGCAGTTCTTC. This codes for CSARDRLLSGTEQFF.

The rearrangement links TRBV29-1 to TRBJ1-1; D call uncertain. CDR1 is SQVTM, CDR2 ANQGSEA, per germline. Trimming stripped 7 bases from V and 3 bases from J, with 21 bases between. This CDR3 region has 15 residues. Written as DNA, the CDR3 is TGCAGCGCCTATTACGTTGGCGAGTGGGACACTGAAGCTTTCTTT. This gives the protein CSAYYVGEWDTEAFF.

A few counts support this clonotype. The chain joins TRBV4-2 to TRBJ2-5; 8 positions match TRBD2. The assigned J gene may be wrong: the sequence end matches TRBJ2-1 better. Germline values: CDR1 LGHNA, CDR2 YNFKEQ. This CDR3 has 14 amino acids. The CDR3 spells CASSPPGTSNEQFF. The CDR3 coding sequence is TGTGCCAGCAGCCCACCCGGGACTAGCAATGAGCAGTTCTTC.

This clonotype was detected only a few times. J is TRBJ2-5 and V is TRBV10-3; no definite D call. Germline V gene lookup returns CDR1 ENHRY and CDR2 SYGVKD. V dropped 2 bases and J dropped 4 bases, with 8 bases sitting between them. The CDR3 sequence is 13 residues long. CDR3 in DNA: TGTGCCATCAGTGAGCGGTCCAGAGAGACCCAGTACTTC. It is translated as CAISERSRETQYF.

The table lists this clonotype with many counts. The chain joins TRBV14 to TRBJ2-5, with D possibly called TRBD1 or TRBD2 (6 bases each). The CDR3 contains 13 residues. CDR1 is SGHDN and CDR2 is FVKESK in the germline V gene. The ends were cut back, 4 bases at V and 5 bases at J, with 11 bases in the middle. CDR3: CASSRRDTETQYF. The CDR3 coding sequence is TGTGCCAGCAGCCGGCGGGACACCGAGACCCAGTACTTC.

This clonotype was found many times. This chain joins TRBV5-5 and TRBJ2-1, with 8 nucleotides matching TRBD2. With 0 bases clipped from V and 8 bases from J, the junction kept 13 bases outside the gene matches. CDR1 is SGHKS, CDR2 YYEKEE, per germline (reference sequence). This CDR3 spans 17 amino acids. CDR3 in DNA: TGTGCCAGCAGCTTGGCATTGCGCGCGGGAGGTGGGTATGAGCAGTTCTTC. Translation: CASSLALRAGGGYEQFF.

This clonotype was observed a handful of times. V gene TRBV7-8 combines with J gene TRBJ2-5; weak D call: TRBD1 (5 bases). TRBJ2-7 explains the end of the DNA better; the J call may be wrong. The germline V gene has CDR1 SGHVS and CDR2 FQNEAQ. CDR3 length equals 15 residues. The CDR3 coding sequence is TGTGCCAGCAGCCCCCCCGACAGATCTGACTACGAGCAGTACTTC. Protein sequence: CASSPPDRSDYEQYF.

The V and J genes are TRBV24-1 and TRBJ2-5, with TRBD2 matching 7 bases. V lost 9 bases, J lost 3 bases, and 9 bases stayed unmatched. Germline CDR1 is KGHDR and CDR2 is SFDVKD. This CDR3 has 14 residues. CDR3 coding DNA: TGTGCCACCGCAGCGGGGACGGCGGAAGAGACCCAGTACTTC. Its protein product is CATAAGTAEETQYF.

This rearrangement joins TRBV24-1 to TRBJ2-1, with D uncertain. With 4 bases removed from V and 3 bases from J, the gap between germline ends came to 15 bases. Germline CDR1 and CDR2: KGHDR and SFDVKD. The CDR3 contains 16 residues. DNA for the CDR3: TGTGCCACCAGTGACCTCGGGCTTAGAATCTACAATGAGCAGTTCTTC. This sequence encodes CATSDLGLRIYNEQFF.

The chain couples TRBV20-1 to TRBJ1-2, with 7 nucleotides matching TRBD1. This CDR3 has 14 residues. Germline V gives CDR1 DFQATT, CDR2 SNEGSKA (reference sequence). V lost 5 bases to trimming and J lost 8 bases; unmatched junction nucleotides: 14. In DNA form, the CDR3 reads TGCAGTGCTTTTTCCAAGACAGGGACCGGGGGCTACACCTTC. Protein product: CSAFSKTGTGGYTF.

The chain employs TRBV7-9 and TRBJ1-1, with D uncertain. Germline loops: CDR1 SEHNR, CDR2 FQNEAQ (reference sequence). Trimming removed 6 bases at V and 0 bases at J, with 8 bases between. CDR3 length equals 13 residues. CDR3 in amino acids: CASRSELNTEAFF. The DNA of the CDR3 is TGTGCCAGCAGATCCGAGCTGAACACTGAAGCTTTCTTT.

This clonotype was observed a handful of times. The genes are TRBV12-3 or TRBV12-4 and TRBJ2-5; TRBD2 aligns across 10 bases. With the DNA end fitting TRBJ2-1 better, the J assignment may be wrong. This CDR3 spans 14 amino acids. The CDR3 reads CASSLAGEWNEQFF. DNA of the CDR3: TGTGCCAGCAGCCTAGCGGGAGAATGGAATGAGCAGTTCTTC.

This clonotype was detected a few times. The DNA for the CDR3 is TGTGCCAGCAGCCCTGCCGGGACCGACACCTACAATGAGCAGTTCTTC. Translating gives CASSPAGTDTYNEQFF. J is TRBJ2-1 and V is TRBV7-3; either TRBD1 or TRBD2 may fit D (5 bases each). Trimming stripped 5 bases from V and 2 bases from J, with 16 bases between. The length of the CDR3 is 16 residues. The germline V gene encodes CDR1 SGHTA and CDR2 FQGTGA.

V gene TRBV7-2 combines with J gene TRBJ1-4, with D unclear. V lost 0 bases and J 4 bases, leaving 6 bases between the germline ends. The CDR3 is made up of 14 amino acids. Germline V gene lookup returns CDR1 SGHTA and CDR2 FQGNSA. Here the CDR3 reads CASSLARDNEKLFF. For the CDR3, the DNA is TGTGCCAGCAGCTTAGCACGGGATAATGAAAAACTGTTTTTT. Looking up the rest from reference TRBV7-2 and TRBJ1-4 gives the full variable domain: GAGVSQSPSNKVTEKGKDVELRCDPISGHTALYWYRQSLGQGLEFLIYFQGNSAPDKSGLPSDRFSAERTGGSVSTLTIQRTQQEDSAVYLCASSLARDNEKLFFGSGTQLSVL.

The chain is built from TRBV27 and TRBJ1-5, with a tentative D call TRBD1 (6 bases). The V gene lost 6 bases and the J gene lost 3 bases, with 15 bases spanning the gap. Looked up from germline, CDR1 is MNHEY and CDR2 is SMNVEV (reference sequence). The CDR3 runs 15 residues. CDR3 region: CASRRGGVINQPQHF. As DNA, the CDR3 is TGTGCCAGCAGAAGGGGGGGGGTTATCAATCAGCCCCAGCATTTT.

This clonotype was detected only a few times. This rearrangement joins TRBV18 to TRBJ2-1; TRBD1 or TRBD2 may be the D gene (6 bases each). Matching the DNA end better, TRBJ2-7 makes the J call doubtful. The CDR3 runs 16 residues. The germline V gene has CDR1 KGHSH and CDR2 LQKENI. The CDR3 sequence is CASSPPSGGGSYEQYF. The CDR3, as DNA: TGTGCCAGCTCACCACCGTCCGGGGGCGGCTCCTACGAGCAGTACTTC.

The V call is TRBV9, the J call TRBJ2-2; possible D gene TRBD1, 6 bases. This CDR3 is built from 15 residues. Germline V CDR1 and CDR2: SGDLS, YYNGEE. The V end lost 4 bases, the J end lost 1 base, and 11 bases lay between the germline ends. The CDR3: CASSIGTLNTGELFF. The CDR3 bases are TGTGCCAGCAGCATCGGGACACTGAACACCGGGGAGCTGTTTTTT.